These 21 T cell receptor beta chains were sequenced from one sample in a study of cytomegalovirus exposure and HLA in healthy donors. With 60 Vbeta and 13 Jbeta primers, the PCR was carried out. Data came from immunoSEQ multiplex PCR; TCRdb stores just in-frame clones and leaves some out. Recorded for this sample: some 70,000 clones. The material sequenced was PBMCs. All receptors derive from a female donor in good health and CMV-seropositive.

The chain is built from TRBV28 and TRBJ2-7; weak D call: TRBD1 (6 bases). CDR3 length: 14 residues. Germline V gene sequence: CDR1 MDHEN, CDR2 SYDVKM. V was clipped by 3 bases and J by 2 bases, with 11 bases between them. The CDR3 protein is CASSFQGSTYEQYF. CDR3 nucleotides: TGTGCCAGCAGTTTTCAGGGGTCAACCTACGAGCAGTACTTC.

The gene calls are TRBV18 and TRBJ1-5, with 7 bases lining up with TRBD1. Germline CDR1 and CDR2: KGHSH and LQKENI. V dropped 3 bases and J dropped 1; count of bases not matched to a gene: 3. The CDR3 sequence is 15 residues long. The DNA for the CDR3 is TGTGCCAGCTCACCGGAACAGGGGAGCAATCAGCCCCAGCATTTT. Its translation is CASSPEQGSNQPQHF.

The rearrangement links TRBV29-1 to TRBJ1-1, with D unclear. V lost 4 bases to trimming and J lost 3 bases, with 15 bases between them. CDR3 length: 14 residues. The V gene's germline CDR1 is SQVTM and CDR2 ANQGSEA. The CDR3 reads CSVGPDWVDTEAFF. CDR3 coding DNA: TGCAGCGTTGGTCCGGACTGGGTGGACACTGAAGCTTTCTTT.

Note on this clone: Germline is not matched at one junction end, which may reflect a read error. The rearrangement links TRBV7-7 to TRBJ2-3, with D perhaps TRBD2 (6 bases). This CDR3 contains 15 residues. Germline CDR1 reads SSHAT; CDR2 reads FNYEAQ (reference sequence). CDR3 in DNA: TGTGCTAGCAGCTTAGGAGGGTTCGGCACAGATACGCAGTATTTT. As protein: CASSLGGFGTDTQYF.

CDR3 DNA: TGTGCCAGCAGCTTGGGAACAGTTAACTATGGCTACACCTTC. As protein: CASSLGTVNYGYTF. The rearrangement joins TRBV5-4 to TRBJ1-2; no reliable D call. This CDR3 is 14 amino acids long. Trimming stripped 0 bases from V and 1 base from J, with 7 bases between. CDR1 SGHNT and CDR2 YYREEE come from the germline V gene (reference sequence).

The CDR3 DNA is TGTGCCAGCAGTGAAGCGGGTGACAGTAACTATGGCTACACCTTC. As protein: CASSEAGDSNYGYTF. The chain carries TRBV2 and TRBJ1-2; D perhaps matches TRBD1 (5 bases). Trimming cost V 0 bases and J 1 base, with 9 bases left between them. Germline V CDR1 and CDR2: SNHLY, FYNNEI. The CDR3 runs 15 residues.

This chain links TRBV2 with TRBJ2-5, with 7 bases lining up with TRBD1. Germline V gives CDR1 SNHLY, CDR2 FYNNEI. The V segment lost 5 bases and the J segment 0 bases; nucleotides outside the gene matches: 3. The CDR3 length is 14 residues. The CDR3, as DNA: TGTGCCAGCAGTAAGGACAGGAACCAAGAGACCCAGTACTTC. It specifies CASSKDRNQETQYF.

The chain has TRBV6-4 and TRBJ2-5; possibly TRBD1 for D (5 bases). The V and J ends lost 4 bases and 5 bases respectively, with 11 bases between them. The length of the CDR3 is 13 residues. Germline V gene data show CDR1 as MRHNA and CDR2 as SNTAGT. The CDR3 protein is CASSAFRGETQYF. The CDR3 DNA reads as TGTGCCAGCAGTGCCTTTAGGGGTGAGACCCAGTACTTC.

The CDR3 coding sequence is TGCAGCGTTGAGGGGGGGACAGAAGCTTTCTTT. Its protein is CSVEGGTEAFF. The J gene is TRBJ1-1, the V gene TRBV29-1; D is perhaps TRBD1 (6 bases). Between the trimmed V and J ends, which lost 3 bases and 8 bases, there was a span of 10 bases. This CDR3 region has 11 residues. Germline V gives CDR1 SQVTM, CDR2 ANQGSEA.

This chain connects TRBV11-2 to TRBJ2-1; TRBD2 matches at 9 bases. The CDR3 is 15 amino acids. CDR1 is SGHAT and CDR2 is FQNNGV in the germline V gene. The ends lost 0 bases at V and 6 bases at J; junction bases unmatched: 3. CDR3 DNA: TGTGCCAGCAGCTTAGAGCCTAGCGGGATCAATGAGCAGTTCTTC. Amino acid sequence: CASSLEPSGINEQFF.

The V call is TRBV5-4, the J call TRBJ2-7; 8 nucleotides agree with TRBD2. After removal of 2 bases from V and 5 bases from J, the junction contained 9 bases not matched to a gene. CDR3 length: 15 residues. Germline V CDR1 and CDR2: SGHNT, YYREEE (reference sequence). The CDR3 DNA follows: TGTGCCAGCAGCTTAGGTCGCGGGAGGAAGGACGAGCAGTACTTC. Its protein is CASSLGRGRKDEQYF.

The chain employs TRBV6-5 and TRBJ1-1; no clear D gene. Germline values: CDR1 MNHEY, CDR2 SVGAGI. CDR3 length: 11 residues. Between the trimmed V and J ends, which lost 4 bases and 4 bases, there was a span of 4 bases. As DNA, the CDR3 is TGTGCCAGCAGTTCCATCACTGAAGCTTTCTTT. Protein product: CASSSITEAFF.

The chain uses TRBV19 and TRBJ2-3; D is undetermined. V lost 4 bases and J lost 2, with 16 bases in between. The germline V gene has CDR1 LNHDA and CDR2 SQIVND (reference sequence). The CDR3 consists of 16 residues. The CDR3 coding sequence is TGTGCCAGTAGTACACTGGTCCTGCCCGTCACAGATACGCAGTATTTT. It translates to CASSTLVLPVTDTQYF.

The J gene is TRBJ2-3, the V gene TRBV7-9; D is perhaps TRBD2 (6 bases). Germline CDR1 is SEHNR and CDR2 is FQNEAQ (reference sequence). V lost 7 bases and J lost 0, with 8 bases in between. The CDR3 is made up of 13 amino acids. CDR3 DNA: TGTGCCAGCATGGGGACTAGCACAGATACGCAGTATTTT. It yields the protein CASMGTSTDTQYF. Together with reference TRBV7-9 and TRBJ2-3, the CDR3 gives the full variable domain: DTGVSQNPRHKITKRGQNVTFRCDPISEHNRLYWYRQTLGQGPEFLTYFQNEAQLEKSRLLSDRFSAERPKGSFSTLEIQRTEQGDSAMYLCASMGTSTDTQYFGPGTRLTVL.

This rearrangement joins TRBV7-9 to TRBJ2-2; 8 nucleotides match TRBD2. CDR1 and CDR2 from the germline V gene are SEHNR and FQNEAQ (reference sequence). J gave up 7 bases and V 5 bases, and 12 bases lay outside the gene matches. The CDR3 consists of 16 residues. The CDR3 DNA follows: TGTGCCAGCAGCCAAATCACGGGAGGGCCAAACGGGGAGCTGTTTTTT. Its protein product is CASSQITGGPNGELFF.

V gene TRBV6-1 combines with J gene TRBJ2-7, with D unclear. This CDR3 contains 13 residues. Germline CDR1 and CDR2: MNHNS and SASEGT. Trimming took off 7 bases at V and 6 bases at J, with 16 bases between the two ends. CDR3 nucleotide sequence: TGTGCCAGCACCGGCCGATCCCGAGGCGAGCAGTACTTC. This codes for CASTGRSRGEQYF.

The chain joins TRBV9 to TRBJ2-1; 9 nucleotides agree with TRBD2. Germline trimming cut 4 bases from V and 3 bases from J; bases unmatched to any gene: 17. The CDR3 loop spans 19 amino acids. Germline assignment: CDR1 SGDLS and CDR2 YYNGEE. The CDR3 sequence is CASSNTGTSHTGFYNEQFF. The DNA for the CDR3 is TGTGCCAGCAGCAATACCGGGACTAGCCATACAGGGTTCTACAATGAGCAGTTCTTC.

The CDR3 DNA reads TGCGCCAGCAGGATTTCGACTCGGGCGGGTGAAAAACTGTTTTTT. Protein product: CASRISTRAGEKLFF. The J gene is TRBJ1-4, the V gene TRBV5-1; no clear D gene. The CDR3 is made up of 15 amino acids. CDR1 is SGHRS, CDR2 YFSETQ, per germline. Deletions cut 5 bases from V and 7 bases from J, with 18 bases between.

The J gene is TRBJ2-5, the V gene TRBV6-6, with a weak D call TRBD2 (7 bases). The CDR3 has 14 amino acids. With 6 bases removed from V and 2 bases from J, the gap between germline ends came to 13 bases. CDR1 and CDR2 from the germline V gene are MNHNY and SVGAGI (reference sequence). The CDR3, as DNA: TGTGCCAGCAGCCGCGGGGGCGGACAAGAGACCCAGTACTTC. Residues: CASSRGGGQETQYF.

This chain joins TRBV6-6 and TRBJ2-1; 8 positions agree with TRBD1. The germline CDR1 and CDR2 sequences are MNHNY and SVGAGI (reference sequence). The CDR3 covers 14 residues. Trimming removed 8 bases from V and 7 bases from J; junction bases left unmatched: 10. Here the CDR3 reads CASLPGGAGNEQFF. CDR3 bases: TGTGCCAGCCTTCCAGGGGGCGCGGGTAATGAGCAGTTCTTC.

The gene calls are TRBV7-8 and TRBJ2-7, with TRBD1 identical over 10 bases. The CDR3 extends over 14 amino acids. Germline lookup yields CDR1 SGHVS and CDR2 FQNEAQ. After removal of 5 bases from V and 2 bases from J, the junction contained 3 bases not matched to a gene. CDR3 sequence: CASSHGTGAYEQYF. The CDR3 DNA sequence: TGTGCCAGCAGCCACGGGACAGGGGCCTACGAGCAGTACTTC.